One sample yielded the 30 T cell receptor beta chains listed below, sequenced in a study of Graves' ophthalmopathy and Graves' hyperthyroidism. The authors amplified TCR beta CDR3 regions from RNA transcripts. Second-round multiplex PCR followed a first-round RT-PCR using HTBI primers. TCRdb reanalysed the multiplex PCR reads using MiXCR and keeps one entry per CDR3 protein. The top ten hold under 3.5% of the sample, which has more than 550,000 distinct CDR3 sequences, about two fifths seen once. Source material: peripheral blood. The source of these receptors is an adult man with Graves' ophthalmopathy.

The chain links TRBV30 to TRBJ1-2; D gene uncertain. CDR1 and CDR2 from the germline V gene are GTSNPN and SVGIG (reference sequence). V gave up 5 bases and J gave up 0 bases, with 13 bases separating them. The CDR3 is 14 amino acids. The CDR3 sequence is CAWRPGSANYGYTF. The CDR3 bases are TGTGCCTGGCGCCCAGGCTCCGCTAACTATGGCTACACCTTC.

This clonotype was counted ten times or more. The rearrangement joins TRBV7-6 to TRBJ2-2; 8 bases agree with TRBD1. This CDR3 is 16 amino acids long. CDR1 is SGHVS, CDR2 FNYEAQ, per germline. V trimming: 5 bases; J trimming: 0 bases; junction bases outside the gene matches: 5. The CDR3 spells CASSTRTGTNTGELFF. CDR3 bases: TGTGCCAGCAGCACACGGACAGGGACGAACACCGGGGAGCTGTTTTTT.

DNA for the CDR3: TGTGCCAGCAGACCAGGGGATCCTAACTATGGCTACACCTTC. This codes for CASRPGDPNYGYTF. The genes are TRBV6-5 and TRBJ1-2, with TRBD1 as a possible D gene (6 bases). The CDR3 loop spans 14 amino acids. Germline loops: CDR1 MNHEY, CDR2 SVGAGI. Trimming shortened V by 6 bases and J by 0 bases, and 11 bases separated the two germline ends.

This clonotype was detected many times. The CDR3 loop reads CASGVVFSNQPQHF. The CDR3 region has the DNA TGTGCCAGTGGGGTCGTCTTTAGCAATCAGCCCCAGCATTTT. V is TRBV19 and J is TRBJ1-5; D call uncertain. V was shortened by 8 bases and J by 0 bases, with 11 bases between the two germline ends. Germline-derived CDR1 and CDR2 are LNHDA and SQIVND (reference sequence). This CDR3 has 14 amino acids.

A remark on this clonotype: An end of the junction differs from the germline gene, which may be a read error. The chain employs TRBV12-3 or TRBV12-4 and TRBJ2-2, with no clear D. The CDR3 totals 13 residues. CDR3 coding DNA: TGTGCCGGCCGAGGCACTAACACCGAGGAGCTGCTTTTT. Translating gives CAGRGTNTEELLF.

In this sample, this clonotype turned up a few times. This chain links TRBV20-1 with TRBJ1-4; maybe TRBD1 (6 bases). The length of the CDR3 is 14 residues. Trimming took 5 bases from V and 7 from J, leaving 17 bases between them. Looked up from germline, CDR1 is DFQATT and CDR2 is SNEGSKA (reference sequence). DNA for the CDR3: TGCAGTGCTGGACAACAGGGTGGAACTGAAAAACTGTTTTTT. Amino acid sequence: CSAGQQGGTEKLFF.

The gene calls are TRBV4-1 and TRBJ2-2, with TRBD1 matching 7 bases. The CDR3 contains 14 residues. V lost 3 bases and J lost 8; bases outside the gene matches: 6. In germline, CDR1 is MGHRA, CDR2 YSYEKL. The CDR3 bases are TGCGCCAGCAGCCAGGTGACAGGGAAGGGGGAGCTGTTTTTT. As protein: CASSQVTGKGELFF.

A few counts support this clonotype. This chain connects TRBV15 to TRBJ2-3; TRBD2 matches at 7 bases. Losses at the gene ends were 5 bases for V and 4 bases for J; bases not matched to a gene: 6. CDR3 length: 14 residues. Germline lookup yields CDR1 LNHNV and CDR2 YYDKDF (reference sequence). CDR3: CATSYRLAPDTQYF. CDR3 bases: TGTGCCACCAGCTACCGACTAGCCCCAGATACGCAGTATTTT.

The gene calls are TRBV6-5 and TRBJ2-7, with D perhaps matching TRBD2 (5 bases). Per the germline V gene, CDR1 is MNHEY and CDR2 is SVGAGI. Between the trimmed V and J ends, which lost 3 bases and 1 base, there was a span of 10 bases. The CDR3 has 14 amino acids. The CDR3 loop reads CASSYPGDSYEQYF. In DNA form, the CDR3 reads TGTGCCAGCAGTTATCCCGGGGATTCCTACGAGCAGTACTTC.

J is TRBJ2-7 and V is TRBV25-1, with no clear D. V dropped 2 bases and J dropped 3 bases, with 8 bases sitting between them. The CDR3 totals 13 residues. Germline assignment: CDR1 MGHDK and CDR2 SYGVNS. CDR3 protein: CASSESSFYEQYF. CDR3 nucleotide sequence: TGTGCCAGCAGTGAAAGCAGCTTCTACGAGCAGTACTTC.

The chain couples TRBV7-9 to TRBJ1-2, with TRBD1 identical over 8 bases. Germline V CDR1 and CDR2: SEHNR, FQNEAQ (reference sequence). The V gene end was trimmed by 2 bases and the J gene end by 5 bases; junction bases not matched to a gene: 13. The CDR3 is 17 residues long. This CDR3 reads CASSLWAGGTGPYGYTF. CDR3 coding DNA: TGTGCCAGCAGCTTATGGGCAGGGGGGACAGGACCATATGGCTACACCTTC.

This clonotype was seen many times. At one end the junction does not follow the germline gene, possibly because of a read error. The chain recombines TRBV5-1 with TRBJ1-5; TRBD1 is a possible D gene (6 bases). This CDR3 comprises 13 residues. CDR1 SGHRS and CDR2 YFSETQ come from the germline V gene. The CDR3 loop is CASSSDRNQPQHF. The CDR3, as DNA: TGTGCCAGCAGCTCTGACAGGAATCAGCCCCAGCATTTT.

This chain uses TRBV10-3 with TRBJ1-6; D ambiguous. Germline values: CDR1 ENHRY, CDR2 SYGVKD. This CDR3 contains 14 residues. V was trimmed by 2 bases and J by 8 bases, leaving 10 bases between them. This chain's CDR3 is CAISETGLDSPLHF. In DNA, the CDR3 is TGTGCCATCAGTGAGACTGGATTGGATTCACCCCTCCACTTT.

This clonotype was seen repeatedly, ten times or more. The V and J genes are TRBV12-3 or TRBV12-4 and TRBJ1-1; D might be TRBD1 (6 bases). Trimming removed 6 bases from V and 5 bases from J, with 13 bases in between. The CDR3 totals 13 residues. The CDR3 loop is CASRRGEVTEAFF. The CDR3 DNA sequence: TGTGCCAGCAGGAGGGGGGAGGTGACTGAAGCTTTCTTT.

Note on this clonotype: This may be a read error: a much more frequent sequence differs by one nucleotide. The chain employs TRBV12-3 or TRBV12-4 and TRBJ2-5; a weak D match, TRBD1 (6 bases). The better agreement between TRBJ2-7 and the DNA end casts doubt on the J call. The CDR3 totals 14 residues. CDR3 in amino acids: CASGLDGRGYEQYF. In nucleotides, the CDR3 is TGTGCCAGCGGCTTAGATGGCAGGGGCTACGAGCAGTACTTC.

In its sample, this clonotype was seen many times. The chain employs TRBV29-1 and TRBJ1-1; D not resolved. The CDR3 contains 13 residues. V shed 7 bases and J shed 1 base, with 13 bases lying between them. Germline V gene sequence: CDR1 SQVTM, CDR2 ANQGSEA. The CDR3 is CSAPVGGNTEAFF. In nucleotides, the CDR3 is TGCAGCGCCCCGGTAGGCGGGAACACTGAAGCTTTCTTT.

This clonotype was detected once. The CDR3 loop is CASSSPGLGFETQYF. The CDR3 coding sequence is TGTGCCAGCAGCTCCCCGGGACTAGGTTTTGAGACCCAGTACTTC. This sequence joins TRBV7-3 and TRBJ2-5; TRBD2 matches 8 bases. Germline values: CDR1 SGHTA, CDR2 FQGTGA. The CDR3 consists of 15 residues. V was clipped by 4 bases and J by 5 bases; unmatched bases: 9.

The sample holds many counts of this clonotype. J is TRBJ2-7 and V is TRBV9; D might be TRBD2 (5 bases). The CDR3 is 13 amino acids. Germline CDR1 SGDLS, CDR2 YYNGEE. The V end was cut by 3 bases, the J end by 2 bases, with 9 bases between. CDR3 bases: TGTGCCAGCAGCGGTCCGGGGACCTACGAGCAGTACTTC. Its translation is CASSGPGTYEQYF.

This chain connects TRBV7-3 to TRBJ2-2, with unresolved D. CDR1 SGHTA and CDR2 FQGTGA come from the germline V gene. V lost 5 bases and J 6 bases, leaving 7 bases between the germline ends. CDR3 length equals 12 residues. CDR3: CASSQRSGELFF. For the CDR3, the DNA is TGTGCCAGCAGCCAAAGGTCCGGGGAGCTGTTTTTT.

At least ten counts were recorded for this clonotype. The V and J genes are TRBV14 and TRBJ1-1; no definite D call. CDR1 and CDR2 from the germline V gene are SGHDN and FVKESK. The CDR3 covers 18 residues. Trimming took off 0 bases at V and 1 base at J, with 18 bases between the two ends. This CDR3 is CASSQESAGMGRNTEAFF. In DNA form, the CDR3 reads TGTGCCAGCAGCCAAGAATCAGCCGGGATGGGTCGGAACACTGAAGCTTTCTTT.

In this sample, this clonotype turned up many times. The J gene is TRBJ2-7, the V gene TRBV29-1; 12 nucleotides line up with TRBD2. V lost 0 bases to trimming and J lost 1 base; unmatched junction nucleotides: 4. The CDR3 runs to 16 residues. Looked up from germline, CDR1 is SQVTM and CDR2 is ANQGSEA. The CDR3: CSVEEVGTSGSYEQYF. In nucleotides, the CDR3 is TGCAGCGTTGAAGAAGTCGGGACTAGCGGGTCCTACGAGCAGTACTTC.

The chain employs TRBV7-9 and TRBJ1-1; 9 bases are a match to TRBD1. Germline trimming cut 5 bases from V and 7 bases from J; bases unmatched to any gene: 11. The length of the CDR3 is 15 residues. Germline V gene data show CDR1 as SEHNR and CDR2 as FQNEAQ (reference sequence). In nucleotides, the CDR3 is TGTGCCAGCAGCCCGACCAACAGGGGGCAGGTTGAAGCTTTCTTT. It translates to CASSPTNRGQVEAFF. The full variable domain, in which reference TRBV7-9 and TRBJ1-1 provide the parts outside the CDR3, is DTGVSQNPRHKITKRGQNVTFRCDPISEHNRLYWYRQTLGQGPEFLTYFQNEAQLEKSRLLSDRFSAERPKGSFSTLEIQRTEQGDSAMYLCASSPTNRGQVEAFFGQGTRLTVV.

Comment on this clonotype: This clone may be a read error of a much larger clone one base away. DNA for the CDR3: TGTGCCAGCAGCCCAGATACACTAGCGCCACAAGAGACCCAGTACTTC. It codes for CASSPDTLAPQETQYF. The V and J genes are TRBV14 and TRBJ2-5; 7 nucleotides line up with TRBD2. The germline gives CDR1 SGHDN, CDR2 FVKESK. There are 16 residues in the CDR3. V lost 4 bases, J lost 2 bases, and 10 bases stayed unmatched.

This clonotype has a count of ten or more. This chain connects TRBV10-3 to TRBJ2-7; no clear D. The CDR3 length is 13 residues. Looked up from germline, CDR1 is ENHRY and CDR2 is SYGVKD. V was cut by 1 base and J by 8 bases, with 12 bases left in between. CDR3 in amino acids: CAISEFAERKQYF. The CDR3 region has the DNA TGTGCCATCAGTGAGTTTGCGGAACGAAAGCAGTACTTC.

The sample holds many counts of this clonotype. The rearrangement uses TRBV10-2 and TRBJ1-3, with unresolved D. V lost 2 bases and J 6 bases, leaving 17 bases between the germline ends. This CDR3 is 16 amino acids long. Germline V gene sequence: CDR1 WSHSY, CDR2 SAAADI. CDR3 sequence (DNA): TGCGCCAGCAGTGAGATTTCCGGGGAGAGTGAAAACACCATATATTTT. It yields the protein CASSEISGESENTIYF.

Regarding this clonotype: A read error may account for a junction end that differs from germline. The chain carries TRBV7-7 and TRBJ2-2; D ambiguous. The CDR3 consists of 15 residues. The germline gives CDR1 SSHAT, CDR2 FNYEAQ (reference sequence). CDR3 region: CASSLGPSNTGELFF. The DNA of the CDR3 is TGTGCTAGCAGCTTAGGGCCATCGAACACCGGGGAGCTGTTTTTT.

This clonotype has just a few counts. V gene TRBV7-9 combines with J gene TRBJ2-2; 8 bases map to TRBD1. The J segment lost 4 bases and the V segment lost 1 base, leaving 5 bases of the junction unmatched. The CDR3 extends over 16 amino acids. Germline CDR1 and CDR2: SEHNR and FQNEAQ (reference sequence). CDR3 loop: CASSLDGTGFTGELFF. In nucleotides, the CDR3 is TGTGCCAGCAGCTTAGATGGGACAGGATTCACCGGGGAGCTGTTTTTT. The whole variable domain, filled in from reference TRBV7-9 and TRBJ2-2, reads DTGVSQNPRHKITKRGQNVTFRCDPISEHNRLYWYRQTLGQGPEFLTYFQNEAQLEKSRLLSDRFSAERPKGSFSTLEIQRTEQGDSAMYLCASSLDGTGFTGELFFGEGSRLTVL.

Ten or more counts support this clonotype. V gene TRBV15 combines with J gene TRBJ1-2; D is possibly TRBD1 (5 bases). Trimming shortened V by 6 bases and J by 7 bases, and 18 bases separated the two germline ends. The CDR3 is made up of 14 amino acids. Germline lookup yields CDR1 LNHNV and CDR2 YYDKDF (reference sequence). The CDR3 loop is CATSTGRGAAGYTF. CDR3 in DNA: TGTGCCACCAGTACGGGCCGCGGGGCGGCTGGCTACACCTTC.

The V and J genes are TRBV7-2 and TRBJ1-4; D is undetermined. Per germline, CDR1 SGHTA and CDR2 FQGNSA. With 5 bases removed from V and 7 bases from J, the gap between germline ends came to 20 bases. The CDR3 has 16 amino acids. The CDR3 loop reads CASSRTGDTAFEKLFF. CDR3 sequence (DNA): TGTGCCAGCAGCAGGACGGGAGACACCGCCTTTGAAAAACTGTTTTTT.

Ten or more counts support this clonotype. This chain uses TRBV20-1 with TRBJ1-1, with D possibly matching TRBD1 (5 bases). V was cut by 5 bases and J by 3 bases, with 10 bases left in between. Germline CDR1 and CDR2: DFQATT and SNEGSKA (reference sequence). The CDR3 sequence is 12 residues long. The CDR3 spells CSAGAWDTEAFF. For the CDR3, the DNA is TGCAGTGCTGGGGCTTGGGACACTGAAGCTTTCTTT.